Below, 14 T cell receptor beta chains from the same sample are listed, as sequenced in a study of blood T cell repertoires in COVID-19. Libraries were prepared by immunoSEQ multiplex PCR; TCRdb keeps only in-frame clonotypes and omits some of them. Seen here are a few hundred thousand clones, 70% to 90% observed once, and the top ten hold less than 6%. Material: PBMCs or T cells enriched from blood (not recorded which). The origin of the receptors is a woman aged 25 to 45 who had recovered from COVID-19.

The chain recombines TRBV6-5 with TRBJ2-5, with D maybe TRBD2 (6 bases). Germline CDR1 MNHEY, CDR2 SVGAGI. The CDR3 runs to 15 residues. With 6 bases removed from V and 0 bases from J, the gap between germline ends came to 14 bases. CDR3 DNA: TGTGCCAGCAGCCCACGGAGGGTCGACCAAGAGACCCAGTACTTC. It yields the protein CASSPRRVDQETQYF.

The chain combines TRBV5-1 with TRBJ2-3, with D maybe TRBD2 (5 bases). V lost 4 bases and J 3 bases, leaving 18 bases between the germline ends. In germline, CDR1 is SGHRS, CDR2 YFSETQ. The CDR3 is 16 residues long. The CDR3 nucleotides are TGCGCCAGCAGCAGAACGGGTCTCGAGGGAACAGATACGCAGTATTTT. It specifies CASSRTGLEGTDTQYF.

The chain carries TRBV5-6 and TRBJ1-2; tentative D call: TRBD1 (5 bases). The V and J ends lost 4 bases and 4 bases respectively, with 11 bases between them. Looked up from germline, CDR1 is SGHDT and CDR2 is YYEEEE. This CDR3 is 13 amino acids long. The CDR3 is CASSPTGGYGYTF. The CDR3 DNA is TGTGCCAGCAGCCCAACGGGGGGCTATGGCTACACCTTC.

This rearrangement joins TRBV6-5 to TRBJ2-2, with 7 bases fitting TRBD1. This CDR3 has 13 amino acids. Per the germline V gene, CDR1 is MNHEY and CDR2 is SVGAGI. Unmatched junction bases numbered 0, after V lost 2 bases and J lost 6 bases. The CDR3 here is CASSYTGAGELFF. The CDR3 DNA reads TGTGCCAGCAGTTACACAGGGGCCGGGGAGCTGTTTTTT.

The gene calls are TRBV7-8 and TRBJ2-1; 16 bases align to TRBD2. V lost 1 base to trimming and J lost 4 bases; unmatched junction nucleotides: 7. CDR3 size: 19 residues. CDR1 is SGHVS, CDR2 FQNEAQ, per germline. CDR3 amino acids: CASSLDSGLAGGRYNEQFF. The CDR3 bases are TGTGCCAGCAGCTTAGATTCGGGACTAGCGGGGGGGCGGTACAATGAGCAGTTCTTC.

The chain has TRBV4-1 and TRBJ1-1; TRBD1 agrees at 11 bases. The CDR3 length is 16 residues. The V gene's germline CDR1 is MGHRA and CDR2 YSYEKL. The V and J ends lost 4 bases and 6 bases, in that order; junction bases with no gene match: 10. The CDR3 region is CASSPLGGQGVPEAFF. CDR3 nucleotide sequence: TGCGCCAGCAGCCCACTTGGGGGACAGGGGGTACCTGAAGCTTTCTTT.

The chain uses TRBV6-5 and TRBJ1-1, with 8 bases that match TRBD1. The germline V gene encodes CDR1 MNHEY and CDR2 SVGAGI. The trim removed 4 bases at V and 7 bases at J, leaving 8 bases unmatched. This CDR3 has 14 amino acids. DNA for the CDR3: TGTGCCAGCAGTTCATGGGACAGGAGGCGTGAAGCTTTCTTT. Its protein product is CASSSWDRRREAFF.

This chain's CDR3 is CASSHGGVRYGYTF. CDR3 in DNA: TGTGCCAGCAGCCACGGGGGTGTTCGATATGGCTACACCTTC. The V gene is TRBV3-1 (or the pseudogene TRBV3-2), the J gene TRBJ1-2; a weak D match, TRBD1 (5 bases). Germline values: CDR1 LGHDT, CDR2 YNNKEL (reference sequence). The length of the CDR3 is 14 residues. Trimming shortened V by 3 bases and J by 5 bases, and 13 bases separated the two germline ends.

The gene calls are TRBV7-6 and TRBJ1-1, with D possibly TRBD1 on 5 matching bases. Trimming took 5 bases from V and 4 from J, leaving 14 bases between them. The CDR3 has 14 residues. Germline lookup yields CDR1 SGHVS and CDR2 FNYEAQ. The CDR3 sequence: CASSPLQGSTEAFF. CDR3 DNA: TGTGCCAGCAGCCCCCTCCAGGGTAGCACTGAAGCTTTCTTT.

The V gene is TRBV7-2, the J gene TRBJ1-4; D not resolved. Germline V lookup: CDR1 SGHTA, CDR2 FQGNSA. Trimming left V 3 bases short and J 3 bases short, with 8 bases between. The CDR3 totals 14 residues. The CDR3 nucleotides are TGTGCCAGCAGCTTCGGTGCCGCTAATGAAAAACTGTTTTTT. Residues: CASSFGAANEKLFF.

This chain links TRBV24-1 with TRBJ1-5, with 9 bases lining up with TRBD1. CDR3 size: 18 residues. Germline CDR1 is KGHDR and CDR2 is SFDVKD. The junction had 15 bases not matched to a gene; V was cut back by 8 bases and J by 2 bases. CDR3 protein: CATTHLKGTGFGNQPQHF. CDR3 in DNA: TGTGCCACCACCCACTTAAAGGGGACAGGGTTCGGCAATCAGCCCCAGCATTTT.

This chain joins TRBV2 and TRBJ1-1; D might be TRBD1 (5 bases). The CDR3 loop spans 14 amino acids. The germline CDR1 and CDR2 sequences are SNHLY and FYNNEI. V lost 7 bases to trimming and J lost 2 bases, with 14 bases between them. CDR3 amino acids: CASNIGASNTEAFF. CDR3 nucleotides: TGTGCCAGCAATATAGGGGCCAGTAACACTGAAGCTTTCTTT. Supplemented by reference TRBV2 and TRBJ1-1, the full variable domain reads EPEVTQTPSHQVTQMGQEVILRCVPISNHLYFYWYRQILGQKVEFLVSFYNNEISEKSEIFDDQFSVERPDGSNFTLKIRSTKLEDSAMYFCASNIGASNTEAFFGQGTRLTVV.

The chain links TRBV28 to TRBJ1-5, with 7 bases lining up with TRBD1. The CDR3 totals 18 residues. Germline CDR1 reads MDHEN; CDR2 reads SYDVKM. With 6 bases clipped from V and 1 base from J, the junction kept 15 bases outside the gene matches. DNA for the CDR3: TGTGCCAGCAGCACCGGGACAGACCTATACGGGAGCAATCAGCCCCAGCATTTT. Its protein product is CASSTGTDLYGSNQPQHF.

The chain employs TRBV9 and TRBJ1-2, with D unclear. V lost 3 bases to trimming and J lost 7 bases, with 13 bases between them. Germline CDR1 is SGDLS and CDR2 is YYNGEE. CDR3 size: 13 residues. Here the CDR3 DNA reads TGTGCCAGCAGCGCGAACCCCGGGGTTGGCTACACCTTC. This gives the protein CASSANPGVGYTF.